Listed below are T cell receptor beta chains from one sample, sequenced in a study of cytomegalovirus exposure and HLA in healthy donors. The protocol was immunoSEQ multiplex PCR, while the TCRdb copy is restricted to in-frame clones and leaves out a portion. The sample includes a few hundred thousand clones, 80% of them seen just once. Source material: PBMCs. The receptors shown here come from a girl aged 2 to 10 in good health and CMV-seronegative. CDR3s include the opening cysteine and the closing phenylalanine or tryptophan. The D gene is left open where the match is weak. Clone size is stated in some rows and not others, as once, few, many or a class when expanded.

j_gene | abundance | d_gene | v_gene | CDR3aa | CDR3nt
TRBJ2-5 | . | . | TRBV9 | CASSVAPGEETQYF | TGTGCCAGCAGCGTCGCCCCAGGGGAGGAGACCCAGTACTTC
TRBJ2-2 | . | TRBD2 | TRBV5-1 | CASSLVASGRAKVTGELFF | TGCGCCAGCAGCTTGGTAGCTAGCGGGAGGGCCAAGGTGACCGGGGAGCTGTTTTTT
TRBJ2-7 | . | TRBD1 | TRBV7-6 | CASSLGPGQGTPYEQYF | TGTGCCAGCAGCTTAGGGCCTGGACAGGGTACCCCCTACGAGCAGTACTTC
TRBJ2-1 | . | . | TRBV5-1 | CASSLDWGDGNEQFF | TGCGCCAGCAGCTTGGACTGGGGGGATGGCAATGAGCAGTTCTTC
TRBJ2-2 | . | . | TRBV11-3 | CASSLEGDRELFF | TGTGCCAGCAGCTTAGAGGGGGACAGGGAGCTGTTTTTT
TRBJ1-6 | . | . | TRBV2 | CASSVPSFYNSPLHF | TGTGCCAGCAGTGTGCCTAGTTTCTATAATTCACCCCTCCACTTT
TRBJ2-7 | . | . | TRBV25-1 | CASSEGQRYEQYF | TGTGCCAGCAGTGAGGGGCAGAGGTACGAGCAGTACTTC
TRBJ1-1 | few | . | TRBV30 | CAWVPRRRTEAFF | TGTGCCTGGGTCCCTCGGAGGCGCACTGAAGCTTTCTTT
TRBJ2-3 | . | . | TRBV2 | CASRLGTGADTQYF | TGTGCCAGCAGGCTGGGGACTGGGGCGGATACGCAGTATTTT
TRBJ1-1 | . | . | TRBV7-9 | CSSKGAGSTEAFF | TGTTCCAGCAAAGGGGCCGGCAGCACTGAAGCTTTCTTT
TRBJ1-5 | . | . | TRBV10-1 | CASSERGPINSNQPQHF | TGCGCCAGCAGTGAGAGAGGCCCAATCAATAGCAATCAGCCCCAGCATTTT
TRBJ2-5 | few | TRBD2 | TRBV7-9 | CSSSARLAEETQYF | TGTTCCAGCAGCGCCCGACTAGCGGAAGAGACCCAGTACTTC
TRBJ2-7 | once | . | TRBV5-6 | CASSTGGGSYEQYF | TGTGCCAGCAGCACTGGTGGGGGGTCCTACGAGCAGTACTTC
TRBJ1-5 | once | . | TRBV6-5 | CASSYRQNQPQHF | TGTGCCAGCAGTTACAGACAAAATCAGCCCCAGCATTTT
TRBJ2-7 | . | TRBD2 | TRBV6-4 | CASSGGRDLLSYEQYF | TGTGCCAGCAGTGGGGGGAGGGATTTGCTCTCCTACGAGCAGTACTTC
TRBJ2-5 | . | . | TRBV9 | CASSVGLAGKETQYF | TGTGCCAGCAGCGTAGGGTTAGCAGGGAAAGAGACCCAGTACTTC
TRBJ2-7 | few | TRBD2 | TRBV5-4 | CASSPRGRLAGGKIYEQYF | TGTGCCAGCAGCCCCAGGGGGAGACTAGCGGGGGGAAAGATCTACGAGCAGTACTTC
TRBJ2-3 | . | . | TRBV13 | CASSPWAITDTQYF | TGTGCCAGCAGCCCCTGGGCTATCACAGATACGCAGTATTTT
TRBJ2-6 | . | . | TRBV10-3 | CAISEYGGPGANVLTF | TGTGCCATCAGTGAGTACGGGGGGCCTGGGGCCAACGTCCTGACTTTC
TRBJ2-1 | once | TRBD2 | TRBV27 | CASSLSGGSPYNEQFF | TGTGCCAGCAGTTTATCCGGGGGGAGTCCCTACAATGAGCAGTTCTTC
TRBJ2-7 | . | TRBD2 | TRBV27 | CASSSMGGLAGGSYEQYF | TGTGCCAGCAGTTCTATGGGGGGACTAGCGGGAGGATCCTACGAGCAGTACTTC
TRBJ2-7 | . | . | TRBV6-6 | CASSYLVRYEQYF | TGTGCCAGCAGTTACTTAGTCCGCTACGAGCAGTACTTC
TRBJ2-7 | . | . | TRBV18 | CASSLSGREQYF | TGTGCCAGCTCACTTTCGGGGAGGGAGCAGTACTTC
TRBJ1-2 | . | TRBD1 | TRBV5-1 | CASSSGAGGVNYGYTF | TGCGCCAGCAGCTCGGGAGCAGGGGGTGTTAACTATGGCTACACCTTC
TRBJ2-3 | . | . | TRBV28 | CASNSLESDTDTQYF | TGTGCCAGCAACTCGCTAGAAAGCGACACAGATACGCAGTATTTT
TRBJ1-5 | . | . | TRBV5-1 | CASSSGDSSNQPQHF | TGCGCCAGCAGCTCCGGAGACAGTAGCAATCAGCCCCAGCATTTT
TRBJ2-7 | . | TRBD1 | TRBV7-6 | CASSTRQGAPYEQYF | TGTGCCAGCAGCACCCGACAGGGGGCGCCTTACGAGCAGTACTTC
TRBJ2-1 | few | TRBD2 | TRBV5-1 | CASTLAGYTPRDEQFF | TGCGCCAGCACCCTAGCGGGCTACACGCCGCGCGATGAGCAGTTCTTC
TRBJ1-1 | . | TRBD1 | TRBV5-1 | CASRPRQGWGTEAFF | TGCGCCAGCAGACCACGACAGGGTTGGGGCACTGAAGCTTTCTTT
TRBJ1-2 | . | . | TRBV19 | CASSMMTGQGSGYTF | TGTGCCAGTAGTATGATGACAGGCCAGGGGTCGGGCTACACCTTC
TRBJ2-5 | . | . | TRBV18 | CASSPPSGLQETQYF | TGTGCCAGCTCACCACCTAGCGGCCTACAAGAGACCCAGTACTTC
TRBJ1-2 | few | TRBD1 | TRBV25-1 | CASSRQGTDVYGYTF | TGTGCCAGCAGCCGTCAAGGGACAGACGTGTATGGCTACACCTTC
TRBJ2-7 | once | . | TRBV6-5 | CASIKGGDGGYEQYF | TGTGCCAGCATCAAAGGGGGGGATGGTGGATACGAGCAGTACTTC
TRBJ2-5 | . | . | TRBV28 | CASRRARDIILETQYF | TGTGCCAGCAGAAGGGCCCGGGACATAATACTCGAGACCCAGTACTTC
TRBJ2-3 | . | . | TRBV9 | CASSTSLLGESENTQYF | TGTGCCAGCAGCACTAGCCTCCTAGGGGAGTCAGAAAATACGCAGTATTTT
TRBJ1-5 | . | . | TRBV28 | CASHPGYMNQPQHF | TGTGCCAGTCACCCGGGATATATGAATCAGCCCCAGCATTTT
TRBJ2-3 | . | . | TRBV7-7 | CASSSEFTDTQYF | TGTGCCAGCAGCTCGGAGTTTACAGATACGCAGTATTTT
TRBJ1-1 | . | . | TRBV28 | CASSLPTGSYMNTEAFF | TGTGCCAGCAGTCTACCTACAGGGTCCTACATGAACACTGAAGCTTTCTTT
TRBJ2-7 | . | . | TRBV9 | CASSVDGQGLGEQYF | TGTGCCAGCAGCGTAGATGGGCAGGGCCTGGGCGAGCAGTACTTC
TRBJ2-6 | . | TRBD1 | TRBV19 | CASSGTALSGANVLTF | TGTGCCAGTTCCGGGACAGCATTATCTGGGGCCAACGTCCTGACTTTC
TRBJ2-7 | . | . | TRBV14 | CASSRGGPRSYEQYF | TGTGCCAGCAGCCGCGGCGGCCCGCGATCCTACGAGCAGTACTTC
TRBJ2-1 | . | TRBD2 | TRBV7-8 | CASSTGLAGGQNEQFF | TGTGCCAGCAGCACGGGACTAGCGGGGGGGCAAAATGAGCAGTTCTTC
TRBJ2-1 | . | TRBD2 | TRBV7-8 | CASSFRSAGVYNEQFF | TGTGCCAGCAGCTTCCGCTCCGCGGGAGTGTACAATGAGCAGTTCTTC
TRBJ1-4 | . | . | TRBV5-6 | CASSLVTRASEKLFF | TGTGCCAGCAGCTTGGTTACCCGCGCTTCGGAGAAACTGTTTTTT
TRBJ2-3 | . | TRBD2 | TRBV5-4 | CASSFPSGLADTQYF | TGTGCCAGCAGCTTCCCTAGCGGGTTGGCAGATACGCAGTATTTT
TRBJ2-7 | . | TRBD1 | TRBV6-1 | CASSEGQGVYEQYF | TGTGCCAGCAGTGAGGGACAGGGTGTTTACGAGCAGTACTTC
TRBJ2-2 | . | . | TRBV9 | CASSAYRNTGELFF | TGTGCCAGCAGCGCCTACAGAAACACCGGGGAGCTGTTTTTT
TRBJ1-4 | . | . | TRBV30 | CAWSQGVIPFATNEKLFF | TGTGCCTGGAGCCAAGGGGTGATCCCGTTCGCAACTAATGAAAAACTGTTTTTT